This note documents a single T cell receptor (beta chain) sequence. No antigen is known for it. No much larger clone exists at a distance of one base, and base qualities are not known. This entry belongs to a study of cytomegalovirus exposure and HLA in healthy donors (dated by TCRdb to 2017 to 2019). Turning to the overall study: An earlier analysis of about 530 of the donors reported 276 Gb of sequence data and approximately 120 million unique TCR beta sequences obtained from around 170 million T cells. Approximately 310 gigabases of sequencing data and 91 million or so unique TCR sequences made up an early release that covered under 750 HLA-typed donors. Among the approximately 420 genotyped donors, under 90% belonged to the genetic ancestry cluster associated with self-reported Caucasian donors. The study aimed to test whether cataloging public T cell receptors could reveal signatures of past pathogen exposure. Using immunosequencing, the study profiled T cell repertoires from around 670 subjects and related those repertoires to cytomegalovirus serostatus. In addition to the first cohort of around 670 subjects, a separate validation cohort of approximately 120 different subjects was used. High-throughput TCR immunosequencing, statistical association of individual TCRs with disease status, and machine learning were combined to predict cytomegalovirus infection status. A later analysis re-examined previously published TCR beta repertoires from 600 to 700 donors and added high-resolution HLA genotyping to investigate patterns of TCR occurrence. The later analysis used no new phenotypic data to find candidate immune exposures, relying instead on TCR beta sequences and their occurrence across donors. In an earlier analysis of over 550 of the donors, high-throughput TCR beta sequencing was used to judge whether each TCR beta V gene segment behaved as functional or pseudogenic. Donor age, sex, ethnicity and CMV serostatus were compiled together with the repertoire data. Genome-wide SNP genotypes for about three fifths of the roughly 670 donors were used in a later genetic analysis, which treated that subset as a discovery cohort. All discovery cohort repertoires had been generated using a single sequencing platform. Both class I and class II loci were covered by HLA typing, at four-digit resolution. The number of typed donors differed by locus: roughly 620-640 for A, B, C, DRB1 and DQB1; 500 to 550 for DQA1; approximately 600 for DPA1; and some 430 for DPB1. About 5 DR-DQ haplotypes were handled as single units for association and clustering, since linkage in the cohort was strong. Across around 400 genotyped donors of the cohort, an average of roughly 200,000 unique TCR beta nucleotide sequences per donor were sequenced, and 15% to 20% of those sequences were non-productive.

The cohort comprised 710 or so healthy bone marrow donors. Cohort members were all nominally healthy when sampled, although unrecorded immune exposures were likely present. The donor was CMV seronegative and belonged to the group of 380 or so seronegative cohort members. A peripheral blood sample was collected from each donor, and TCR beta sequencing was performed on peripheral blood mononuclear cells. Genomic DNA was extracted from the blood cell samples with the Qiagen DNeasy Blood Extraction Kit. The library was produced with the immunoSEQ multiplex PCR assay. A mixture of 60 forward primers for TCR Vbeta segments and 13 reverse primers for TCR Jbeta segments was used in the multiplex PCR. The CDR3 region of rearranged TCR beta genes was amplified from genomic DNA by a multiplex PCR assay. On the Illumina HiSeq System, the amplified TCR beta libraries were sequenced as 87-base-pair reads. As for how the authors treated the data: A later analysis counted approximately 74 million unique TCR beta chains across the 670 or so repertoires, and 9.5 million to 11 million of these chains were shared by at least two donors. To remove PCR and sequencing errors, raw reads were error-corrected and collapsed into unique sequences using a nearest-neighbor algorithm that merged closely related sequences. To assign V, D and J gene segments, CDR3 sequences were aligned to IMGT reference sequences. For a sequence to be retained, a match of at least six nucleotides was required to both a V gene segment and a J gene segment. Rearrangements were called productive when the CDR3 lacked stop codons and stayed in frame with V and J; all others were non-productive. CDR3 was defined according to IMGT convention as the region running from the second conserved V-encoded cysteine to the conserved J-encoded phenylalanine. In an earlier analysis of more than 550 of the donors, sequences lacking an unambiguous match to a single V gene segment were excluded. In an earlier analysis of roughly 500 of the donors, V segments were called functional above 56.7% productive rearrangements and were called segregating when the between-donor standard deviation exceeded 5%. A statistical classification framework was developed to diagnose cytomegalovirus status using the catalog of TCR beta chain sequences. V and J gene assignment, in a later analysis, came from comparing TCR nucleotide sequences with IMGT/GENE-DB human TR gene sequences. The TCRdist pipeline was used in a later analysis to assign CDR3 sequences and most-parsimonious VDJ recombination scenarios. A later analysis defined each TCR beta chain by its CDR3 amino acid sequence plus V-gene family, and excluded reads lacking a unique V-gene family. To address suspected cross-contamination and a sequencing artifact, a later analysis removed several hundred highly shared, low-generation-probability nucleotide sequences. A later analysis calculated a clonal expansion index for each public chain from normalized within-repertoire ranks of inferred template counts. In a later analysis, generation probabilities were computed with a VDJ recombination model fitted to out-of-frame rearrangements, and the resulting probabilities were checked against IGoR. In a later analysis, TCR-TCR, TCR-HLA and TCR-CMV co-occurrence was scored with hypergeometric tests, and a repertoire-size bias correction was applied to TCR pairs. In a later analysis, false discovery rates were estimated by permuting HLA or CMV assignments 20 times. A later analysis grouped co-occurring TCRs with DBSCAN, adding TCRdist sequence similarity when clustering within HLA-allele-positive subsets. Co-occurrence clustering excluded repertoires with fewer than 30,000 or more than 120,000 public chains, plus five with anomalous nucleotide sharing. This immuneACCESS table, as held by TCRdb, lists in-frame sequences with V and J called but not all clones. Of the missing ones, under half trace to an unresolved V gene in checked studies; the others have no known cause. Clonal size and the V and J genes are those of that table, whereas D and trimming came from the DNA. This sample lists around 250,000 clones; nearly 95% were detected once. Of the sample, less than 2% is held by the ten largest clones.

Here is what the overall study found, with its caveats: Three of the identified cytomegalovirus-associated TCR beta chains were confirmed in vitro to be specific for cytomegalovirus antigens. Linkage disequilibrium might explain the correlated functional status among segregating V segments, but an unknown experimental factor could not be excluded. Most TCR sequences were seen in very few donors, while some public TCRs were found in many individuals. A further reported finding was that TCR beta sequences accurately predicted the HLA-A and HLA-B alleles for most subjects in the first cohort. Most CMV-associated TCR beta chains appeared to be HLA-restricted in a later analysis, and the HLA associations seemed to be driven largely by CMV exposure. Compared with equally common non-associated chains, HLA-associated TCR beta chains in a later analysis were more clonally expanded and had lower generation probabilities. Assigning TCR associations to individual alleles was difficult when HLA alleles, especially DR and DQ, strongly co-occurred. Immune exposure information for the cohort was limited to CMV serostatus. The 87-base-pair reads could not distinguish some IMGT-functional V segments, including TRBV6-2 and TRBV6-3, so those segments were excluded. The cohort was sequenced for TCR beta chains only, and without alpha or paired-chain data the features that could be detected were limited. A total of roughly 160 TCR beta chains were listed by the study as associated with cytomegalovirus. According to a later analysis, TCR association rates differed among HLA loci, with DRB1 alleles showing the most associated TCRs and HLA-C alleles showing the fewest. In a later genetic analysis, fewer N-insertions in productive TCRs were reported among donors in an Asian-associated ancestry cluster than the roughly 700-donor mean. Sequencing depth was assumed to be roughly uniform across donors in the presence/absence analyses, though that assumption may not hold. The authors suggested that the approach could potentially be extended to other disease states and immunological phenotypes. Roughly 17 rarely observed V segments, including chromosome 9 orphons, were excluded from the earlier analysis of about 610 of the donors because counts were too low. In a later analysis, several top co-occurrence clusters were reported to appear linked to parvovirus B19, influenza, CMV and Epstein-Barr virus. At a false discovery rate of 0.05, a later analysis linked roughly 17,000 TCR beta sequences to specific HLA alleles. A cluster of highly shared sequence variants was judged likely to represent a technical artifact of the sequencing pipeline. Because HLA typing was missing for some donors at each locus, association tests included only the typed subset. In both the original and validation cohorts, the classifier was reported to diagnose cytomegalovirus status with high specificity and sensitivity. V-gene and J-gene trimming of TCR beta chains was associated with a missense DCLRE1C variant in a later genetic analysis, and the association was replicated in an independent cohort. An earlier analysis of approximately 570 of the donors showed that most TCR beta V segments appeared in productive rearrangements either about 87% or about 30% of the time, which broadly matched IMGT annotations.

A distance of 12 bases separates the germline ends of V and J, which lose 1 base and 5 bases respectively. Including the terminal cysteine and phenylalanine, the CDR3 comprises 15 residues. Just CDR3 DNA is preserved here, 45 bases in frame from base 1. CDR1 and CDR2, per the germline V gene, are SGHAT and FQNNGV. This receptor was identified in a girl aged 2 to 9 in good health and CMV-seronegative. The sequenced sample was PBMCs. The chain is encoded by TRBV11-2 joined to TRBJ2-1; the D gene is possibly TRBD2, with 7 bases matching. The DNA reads TGTGCCAGCAGCTTAGTCGGGGGGCGGGACAATGAGCAGTTCTTC. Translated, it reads CASSLVGGRDNEQFF.